Presented here are 9 T cell receptor beta chains from one specimen sequenced in a study of blood T cell repertoires in COVID-19. TCRdb keeps only in-frame clones here, not all; method: immunoSEQ multiplex PCR. This sample has 150,000 to 200,000 clones, with roughly 84% found just once. The specimen was peripheral blood. The receptors derive from a woman older than 75 with active or convalescent COVID-19.

This clone has a handful of counts. This chain joins TRBV7-2 and TRBJ1-1; D might be TRBD1 (6 bases). The CDR3 contains 13 residues. V gave up 5 bases and J gave up 2 bases, with 9 bases separating them. Germline V gene data show CDR1 as SGHTA and CDR2 as FQGNSA. The CDR3, as DNA: TGTGCCAGCAGCACGGACAGAAACACTGAAGCTTTCTTT. Amino acids: CASSTDRNTEAFF.

The J gene is TRBJ2-5, the V gene TRBV19; TRBD1 aligns across 9 bases. Germline CDR1 reads LNHDA; CDR2 reads SQIVND (reference sequence). The CDR3 contains 16 residues. V was clipped by 6 bases and J by 1 base; unmatched bases: 9. This chain's CDR3 is CASSSVGTGLQETQYF. CDR3 nucleotides: TGTGCCAGTAGCTCGGTGGGGACAGGGCTCCAAGAGACCCAGTACTTC.

This clone was observed a single time. V is TRBV19 and J is TRBJ1-4, with 7 bases identical to TRBD1. The CDR3 spans 16 residues. The ends lost 4 bases at V and 2 bases at J; junction bases unmatched: 7. Germline V gene lookup returns CDR1 LNHDA and CDR2 SQIVND (reference sequence). CDR3 sequence: CASSTTGLGTNEKLFF. As DNA, the CDR3 is TGTGCCAGTAGTACGACAGGGCTGGGCACTAATGAAAAACTGTTTTTT. The complete variable domain, with remaining parts taken from reference TRBV19 and TRBJ1-4, reads DGGITQSPKYLFRKEGQNVTLSCEQNLNHDAMYWYRQDPGQGLRLIYYSQIVNDFQKGDIAEGYSVSREKKESFPLTVTSAQKNPTAFYLCASSTTGLGTNEKLFFGSGTQLSVL.

This chain links TRBV7-8 with TRBJ2-6, with D unresolved. Trimming pared 1 base from V and 0 bases from J, leaving 4 bases between. The CDR3 is 15 residues long. Germline assignment: CDR1 SGHVS and CDR2 FQNEAQ. The CDR3 DNA follows: TGTGCCAGCAGCTTAGTAGACTCTGGGGCCAACGTCCTGACTTTC. Residues: CASSLVDSGANVLTF.

V and J are TRBV7-9 and TRBJ1-1; D gene unclear. Trimming stripped 5 bases from V and 0 bases from J, with 7 bases between. CDR3 length: 13 amino acids. The germline V gene encodes CDR1 SEHNR and CDR2 FQNEAQ (reference sequence). This CDR3 is CASSLQMNTEAFF. The DNA of the CDR3 is TGTGCCAGCAGCCTCCAGATGAACACTGAAGCTTTCTTT.

This chain joins TRBV6-5 and TRBJ1-6; the D gene is possibly TRBD1 (5 bases). This CDR3 region has 13 residues. V dropped 7 bases and J dropped 6 bases, with 10 bases sitting between them. Germline assignment: CDR1 MNHEY and CDR2 SVGAGI. CDR3 DNA sequence: TGTGCCAGCAATCGGGGGGGTAATTCACCCCTCCACTTT. It yields the protein CASNRGGNSPLHF.

The rearrangement links TRBV4-3 to TRBJ2-7, with 9 bases aligning to TRBD1. J was trimmed by 3 bases and V by 1 base; bases with no gene match: 7. Germline CDR1 LGHNA, CDR2 YSLEER. This CDR3 region has 16 residues. CDR3 amino acids: CASSQAAGQGNYEQYF. Here the CDR3 DNA reads TGCGCCAGCAGCCAAGCCGCGGGACAGGGTAACTACGAGCAGTACTTC.

CDR3 sequence reads: CASSTRDTRPMETQYF. CDR3 DNA: TGTGCCAGCAGCACCCGGGACACTCGGCCCATGGAGACCCAGTACTTC. The chain joins TRBV11-3 to TRBJ2-5, with D possibly TRBD1 on 6 matching bases. V was trimmed by 5 bases and J by 5 bases, leaving 21 bases between them. Germline CDR1 reads SGHNT; CDR2 reads YENEEA. This CDR3 is 16 amino acids long.

The rearrangement links TRBV6-2 or TRBV6-3 to TRBJ1-1; TRBD1 aligns across 11 bases. Germline CDR1 and CDR2: MNHEY and SVGEGT. There are 15 residues in the CDR3. With 4 bases clipped from V and 10 bases from J, the junction kept 11 bases outside the gene matches. The CDR3 bases are TGTGCCAGCAGTTTGGGGGACAGGGGGACCTTGGGAGCTTTCTTT. This codes for CASSLGDRGTLGAFF.